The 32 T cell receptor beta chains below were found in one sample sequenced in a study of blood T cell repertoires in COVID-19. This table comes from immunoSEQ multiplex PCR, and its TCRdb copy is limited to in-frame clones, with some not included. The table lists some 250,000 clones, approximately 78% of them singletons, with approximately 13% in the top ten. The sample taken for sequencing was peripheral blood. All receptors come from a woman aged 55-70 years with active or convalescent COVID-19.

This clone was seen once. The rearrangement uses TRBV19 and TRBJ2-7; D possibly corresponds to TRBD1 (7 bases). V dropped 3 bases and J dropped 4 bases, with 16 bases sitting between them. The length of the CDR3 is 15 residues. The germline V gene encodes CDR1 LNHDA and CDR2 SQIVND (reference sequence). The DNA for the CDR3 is TGTGCCAGTAGTATGTTGCAGGGGGGATCTTACGAGCAGTACTTC. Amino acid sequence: CASSMLQGGSYEQYF.

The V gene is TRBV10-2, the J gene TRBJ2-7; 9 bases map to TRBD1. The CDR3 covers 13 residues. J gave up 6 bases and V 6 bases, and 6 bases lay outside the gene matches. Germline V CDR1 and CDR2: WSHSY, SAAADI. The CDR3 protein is CASRGQGLFEQYF. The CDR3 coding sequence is TGCGCCAGCAGGGGACAGGGACTTTTCGAGCAGTACTTC.

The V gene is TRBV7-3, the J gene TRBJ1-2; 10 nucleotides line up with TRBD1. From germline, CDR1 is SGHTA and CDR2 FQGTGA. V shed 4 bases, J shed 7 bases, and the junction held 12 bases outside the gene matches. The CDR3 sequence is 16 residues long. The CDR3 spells CASSSDRGNFYGGYTF. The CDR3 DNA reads TGTGCCAGCAGCTCGGACAGGGGGAATTTCTATGGTGGCTACACCTTC.

The CDR3 DNA reads TGTGCCAGCAGCGACAGGGGCTCCTACGAGCAGTACTTC. Translated, it gives CASSDRGSYEQYF. The chain couples TRBV5-6 to TRBJ2-7; TRBD1 aligns across 8 bases. Trimming at V came to 4 bases and at J to 0 bases, leaving 0 bases not matched to a gene. CDR1 SGHDT and CDR2 YYEEEE come from the germline V gene. The CDR3 is made up of 13 amino acids.

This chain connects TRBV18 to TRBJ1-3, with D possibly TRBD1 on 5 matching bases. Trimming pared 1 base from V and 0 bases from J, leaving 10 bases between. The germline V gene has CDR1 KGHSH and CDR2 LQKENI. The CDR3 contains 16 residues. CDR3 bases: TGTGCCAGCTCACCACTTGATAGGGGCTCTGGAAACACCATATATTTT. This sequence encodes CASSPLDRGSGNTIYF.

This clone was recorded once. In nucleotides, the CDR3 is TGTGCCAGCAGGTCCTTGGGAGATTCGAACAATTCACCCCTCCACTTT. This encodes CASRSLGDSNNSPLHF. V usage is TRBV27 and J usage is TRBJ1-6; D not certain. Per the germline V gene, CDR1 is MNHEY and CDR2 is SMNVEV (reference sequence). Trimming removed 6 bases at V and 7 bases at J, with 19 bases between. The CDR3 is 16 amino acids.

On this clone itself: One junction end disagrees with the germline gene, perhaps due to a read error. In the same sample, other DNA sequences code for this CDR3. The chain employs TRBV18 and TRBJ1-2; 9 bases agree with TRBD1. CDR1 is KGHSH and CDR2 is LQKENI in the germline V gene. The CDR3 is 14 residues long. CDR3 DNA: TGTGCCAGCTCCCCACAGGGGGCTGGCTATGGCTACACCTTC. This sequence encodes CASSPQGAGYGYTF.

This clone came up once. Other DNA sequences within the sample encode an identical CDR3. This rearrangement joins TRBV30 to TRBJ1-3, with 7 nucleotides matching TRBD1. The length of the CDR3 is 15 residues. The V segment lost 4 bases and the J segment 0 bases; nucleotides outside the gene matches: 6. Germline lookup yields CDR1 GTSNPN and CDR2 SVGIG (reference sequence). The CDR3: CAWTGGPPSGNTIYF. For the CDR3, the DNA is TGTGCCTGGACAGGGGGGCCACCCTCTGGAAACACCATATATTTT.

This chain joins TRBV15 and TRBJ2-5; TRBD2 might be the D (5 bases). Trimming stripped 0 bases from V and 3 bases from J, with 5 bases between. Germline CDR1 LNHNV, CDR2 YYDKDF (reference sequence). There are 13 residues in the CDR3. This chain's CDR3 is CATSRDSEETQYF. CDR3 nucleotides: TGTGCCACCAGCAGAGATAGCGAAGAGACCCAGTACTTC.

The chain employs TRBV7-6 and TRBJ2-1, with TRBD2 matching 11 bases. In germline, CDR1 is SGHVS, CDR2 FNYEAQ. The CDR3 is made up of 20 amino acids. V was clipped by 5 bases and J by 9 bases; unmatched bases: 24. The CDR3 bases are TGTGCCAGCAGCCGAGGTCTGGCCGGCCAGAGTAGCGGGGGGGCCGTTGAGCAGTTCTTC. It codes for CASSRGLAGQSSGGAVEQFF. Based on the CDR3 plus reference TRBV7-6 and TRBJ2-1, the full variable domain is GAGVSQSPRYKVTKRGQDVALRCDPISGHVSLYWYRQALGQGPEFLTYFNYEAQQDKSGLPNDRFSAERPEGSISTLTIQRTEQRDSAMYRCASSRGLAGQSSGGAVEQFFGPGTRLTVL.

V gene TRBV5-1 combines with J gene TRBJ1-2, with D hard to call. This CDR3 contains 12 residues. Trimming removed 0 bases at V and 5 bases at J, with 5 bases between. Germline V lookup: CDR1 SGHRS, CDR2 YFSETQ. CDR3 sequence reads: CASSLGSYGYTF. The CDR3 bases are TGCGCCAGCAGCTTGGGTAGTTATGGCTACACCTTC. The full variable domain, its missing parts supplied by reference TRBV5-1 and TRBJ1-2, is KAGVTQTPRYLIKTRGQQVTLSCSPISGHRSVSWYQQTPGQGLQFLFEYFSETQRNKGNFPGRFSGRQFSNSRSEMNVSTLELGDSALYLCASSLGSYGYTFGSGTRLTVV.

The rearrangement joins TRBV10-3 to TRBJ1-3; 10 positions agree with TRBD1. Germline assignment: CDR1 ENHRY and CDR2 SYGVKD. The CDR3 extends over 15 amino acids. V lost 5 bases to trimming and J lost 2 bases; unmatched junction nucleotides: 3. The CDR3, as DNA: TGTGCCATCAGTTCCGGGACAGGGGCTGGAAACACCATATATTTT. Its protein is CAISSGTGAGNTIYF.

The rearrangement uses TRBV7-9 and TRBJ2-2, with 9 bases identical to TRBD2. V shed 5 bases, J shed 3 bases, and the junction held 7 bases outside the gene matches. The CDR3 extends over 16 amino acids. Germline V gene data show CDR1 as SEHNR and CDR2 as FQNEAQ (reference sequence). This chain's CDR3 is CASSPPGLADTGELFF. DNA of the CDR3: TGTGCCAGCAGCCCCCCGGGACTAGCTGACACCGGGGAGCTGTTTTTT. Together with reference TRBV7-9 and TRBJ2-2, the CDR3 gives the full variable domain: DTGVSQNPRHKITKRGQNVTFRCDPISEHNRLYWYRQTLGQGPEFLTYFQNEAQLEKSRLLSDRFSAERPKGSFSTLEIQRTEQGDSAMYLCASSPPGLADTGELFFGEGSRLTVL.

CDR3 in amino acids: CASSRVPAGLSYEQYF. CDR3 bases: TGTGCCAGCAGCCGCGTCCCGGCAGGACTCTCCTACGAGCAGTACTTC. The chain links TRBV21-1 to TRBJ2-7; the table names TRBD2, a call not compared with the DNA. TRBV21-1 is shown as a pseudogene. The CDR3 runs 16 residues.

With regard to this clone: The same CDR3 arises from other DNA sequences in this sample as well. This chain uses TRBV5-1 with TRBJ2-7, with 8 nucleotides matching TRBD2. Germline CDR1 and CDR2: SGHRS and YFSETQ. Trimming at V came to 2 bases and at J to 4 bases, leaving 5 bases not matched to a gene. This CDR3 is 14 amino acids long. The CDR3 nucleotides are TGCGCCAGCAGCTTAGCGGGGGACGCGTACGAGCAGTACTTC. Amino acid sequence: CASSLAGDAYEQYF.

The CDR3 loop reads CASSFIEGVGNQPQHF. In DNA form, the CDR3 reads TGTGCCAGCAGTTTCATAGAGGGAGTTGGGAATCAGCCCCAGCATTTT. The rearrangement links TRBV2 to TRBJ1-5; unclear D gene. Between the trimmed V and J ends, which lost 5 bases and 4 bases, there was a span of 18 bases. The germline CDR1 and CDR2 sequences are SNHLY and FYNNEI. This CDR3 has 16 residues.

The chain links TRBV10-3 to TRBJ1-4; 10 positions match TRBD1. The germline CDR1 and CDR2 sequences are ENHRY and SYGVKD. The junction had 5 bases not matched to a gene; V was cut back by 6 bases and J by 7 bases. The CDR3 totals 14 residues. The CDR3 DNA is TGTGCCATCAGGGGACAGGGGTATTCTGAAAAACTGTTTTTT. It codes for CAIRGQGYSEKLFF.

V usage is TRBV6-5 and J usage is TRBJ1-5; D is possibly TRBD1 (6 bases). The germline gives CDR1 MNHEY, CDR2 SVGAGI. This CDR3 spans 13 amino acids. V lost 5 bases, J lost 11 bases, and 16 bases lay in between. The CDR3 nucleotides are TGTGCCAGCAGTCGGACAGTTGACGGGACCCAGCATTTT. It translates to CASSRTVDGTQHF.

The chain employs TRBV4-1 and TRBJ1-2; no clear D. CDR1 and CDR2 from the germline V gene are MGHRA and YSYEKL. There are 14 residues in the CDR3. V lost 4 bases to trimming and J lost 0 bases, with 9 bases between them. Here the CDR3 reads CASSPMAPNYGYTF. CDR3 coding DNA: TGCGCCAGCAGCCCAATGGCACCTAACTATGGCTACACCTTC.

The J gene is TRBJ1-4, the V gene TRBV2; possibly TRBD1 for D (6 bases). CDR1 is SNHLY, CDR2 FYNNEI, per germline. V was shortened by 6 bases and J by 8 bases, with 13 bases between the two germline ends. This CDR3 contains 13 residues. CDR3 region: CASSARQEEKLFF. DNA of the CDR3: TGTGCCAGCAGCGCAAGACAGGAGGAAAAACTGTTTTTT.

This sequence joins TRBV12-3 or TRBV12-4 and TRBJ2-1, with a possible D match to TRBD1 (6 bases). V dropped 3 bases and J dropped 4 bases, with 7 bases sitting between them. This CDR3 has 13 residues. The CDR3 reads CASSLGAYNEQFF. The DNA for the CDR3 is TGTGCCAGCAGTTTGGGGGCTTACAATGAGCAGTTCTTC.

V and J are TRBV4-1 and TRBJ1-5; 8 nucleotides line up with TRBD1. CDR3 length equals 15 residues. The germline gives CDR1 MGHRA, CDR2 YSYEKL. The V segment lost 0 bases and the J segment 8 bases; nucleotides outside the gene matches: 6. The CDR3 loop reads CASSQDWTGYEPQHF. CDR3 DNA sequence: TGCGCCAGCAGCCAAGATTGGACAGGGTACGAGCCCCAGCATTTT.

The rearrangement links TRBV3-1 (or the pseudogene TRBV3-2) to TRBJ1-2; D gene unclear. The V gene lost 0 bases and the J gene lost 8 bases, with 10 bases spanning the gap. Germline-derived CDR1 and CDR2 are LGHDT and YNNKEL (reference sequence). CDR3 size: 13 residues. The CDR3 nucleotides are TGTGCCAGCAGCCAAGATCTCTCCGGGGGCTACACCTTC. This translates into CASSQDLSGGYTF.

For the CDR3, the DNA is TGCAGCGTTGGATCGGGGAATCAGCCCCAGCATTTT. Amino acids: CSVGSGNQPQHF. V gene TRBV29-1 combines with J gene TRBJ1-5; D not certain. The CDR3 extends over 12 amino acids. V was shortened by 4 bases and J by 4 bases, with 8 bases between the two germline ends. Germline assignment: CDR1 SQVTM and CDR2 ANQGSEA.

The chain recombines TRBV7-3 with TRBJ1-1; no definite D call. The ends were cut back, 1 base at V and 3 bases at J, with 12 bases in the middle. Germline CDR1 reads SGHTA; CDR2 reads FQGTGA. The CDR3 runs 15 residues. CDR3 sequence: CASSLMSGRDTEAFF. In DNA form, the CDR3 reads TGTGCCAGCAGCTTAATGAGCGGACGGGACACTGAAGCTTTCTTT.

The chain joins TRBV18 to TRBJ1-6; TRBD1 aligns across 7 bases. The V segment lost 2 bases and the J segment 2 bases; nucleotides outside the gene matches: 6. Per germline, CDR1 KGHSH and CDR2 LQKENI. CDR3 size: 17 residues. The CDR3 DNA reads TGTGCCAGCTCACCAGATGAGGGGGCGGCCTATAATTCACCCCTCCACTTT. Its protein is CASSPDEGAAYNSPLHF.

CDR3 in amino acids: CASTLGGGHGYTF. DNA for the CDR3: TGTGCCAGCACCCTCGGGGGGGGCCATGGCTACACCTTC. The chain is built from TRBV7-9 and TRBJ1-2, with a weak D call TRBD1 (6 bases). This CDR3 comprises 13 residues. CDR1 is SEHNR and CDR2 is FQNEAQ in the germline V gene (reference sequence). Between the trimmed V and J ends, which lost 7 bases and 6 bases, there was a span of 15 bases.

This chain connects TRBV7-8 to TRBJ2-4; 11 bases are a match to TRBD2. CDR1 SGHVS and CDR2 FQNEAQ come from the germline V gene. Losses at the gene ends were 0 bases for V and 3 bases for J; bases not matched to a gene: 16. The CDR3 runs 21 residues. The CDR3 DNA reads TGTGCCAGCAGCTTAGCTCCTCTTACTAGCGGGGGACCGACTCGCAAAAACATTCAGTACTTC. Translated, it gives CASSLAPLTSGGPTRKNIQYF.

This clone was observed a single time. The CDR3 DNA is TGTGCCAGCTGGGGGGGGGTCAGCGAGCAGTTCTTC. The encoded protein is CASWGGVSEQFF. The chain is built from TRBV7-9 and TRBJ2-1; TRBD2 agrees at 7 bases. Unmatched junction bases numbered 8, after V lost 8 bases and J lost 10 bases. CDR3 length: 12 amino acids. Looked up from germline, CDR1 is SEHNR and CDR2 is FQNEAQ (reference sequence).

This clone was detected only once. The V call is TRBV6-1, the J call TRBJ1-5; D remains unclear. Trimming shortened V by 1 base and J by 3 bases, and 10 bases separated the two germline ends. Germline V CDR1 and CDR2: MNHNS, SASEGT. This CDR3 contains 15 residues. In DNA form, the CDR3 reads TGTGCCAGCAGTGAAGGATGGCAGGACAATCAGCCCCAGCATTTT. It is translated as CASSEGWQDNQPQHF.

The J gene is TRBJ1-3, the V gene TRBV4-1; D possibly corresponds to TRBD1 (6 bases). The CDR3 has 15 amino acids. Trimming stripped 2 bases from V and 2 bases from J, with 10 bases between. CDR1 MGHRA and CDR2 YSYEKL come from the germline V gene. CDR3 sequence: CASSQPGAAGNTIYF. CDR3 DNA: TGCGCCAGCAGCCAACCAGGGGCTGCTGGAAACACCATATATTTT.

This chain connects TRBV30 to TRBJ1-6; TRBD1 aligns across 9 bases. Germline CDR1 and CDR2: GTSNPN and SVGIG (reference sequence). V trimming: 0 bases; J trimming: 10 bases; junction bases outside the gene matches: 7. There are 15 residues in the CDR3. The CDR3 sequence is CAWSVPGQGRSPLHF. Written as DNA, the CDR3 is TGTGCCTGGAGTGTACCGGGACAGGGAAGGTCACCCCTCCACTTT.